Following are 23 T cell receptor beta chains from one sample sequenced in a study of blood T cell repertoires in COVID-19. Produced via immunoSEQ multiplex PCR; TCRdb's table is partial and in-frame only. The sample comprises some 140,000 clones, more than 75% of which are singletons, and 10% to 11% rests with the top ten. Sequenced sample: peripheral blood. Receptor source: a man aged 60 to 69 who had recovered from COVID-19.

The rearrangement links TRBV7-2 to TRBJ2-7; 8 nucleotides line up with TRBD2. The CDR3 loop spans 17 amino acids. Unmatched junction bases numbered 14, after V lost 5 bases and J lost 2 bases. The V gene's germline CDR1 is SGHTA and CDR2 FQGNSA. The CDR3 sequence: CASSLGASGRGPYEQYF. CDR3 nucleotides: TGTGCCAGCAGCCTGGGGGCTAGCGGGCGGGGCCCCTACGAGCAGTACTTC.

The CDR3 nucleotides are TGTGCCAGCAGCTGGACCGGGACAGGGGTTAATGAGCAGTACTTC. It is translated as CASSWTGTGVNEQYF. The chain recombines TRBV5-5 with TRBJ2-7; 10 bases are shared with TRBD1. This CDR3 has 15 residues. Trimming removed 3 bases from V and 7 bases from J; junction bases left unmatched: 10. From germline, CDR1 is SGHKS and CDR2 YYEKEE (reference sequence).

This chain uses TRBV10-1 with TRBJ2-5, with 8 bases aligning to TRBD2. This CDR3 is 15 amino acids long. V was pared by 2 bases and J by 4 bases, with 6 bases of the junction left unmatched. Germline assignment: CDR1 WNHNN and CDR2 SYGVQD (reference sequence). DNA of the CDR3: TGCGCCAGCAGTGAGCCGGCGGGAGGCGGAGAGACCCAGTACTTC. This sequence encodes CASSEPAGGGETQYF.

This clone has a count of ten or more. The gene calls are TRBV28 and TRBJ1-5; 7 bases map to TRBD1. CDR1 and CDR2 (germline): MDHEN, SYDVKM. V lost 6 bases, J lost 4 bases, and 9 bases stayed unmatched. This CDR3 is built from 15 residues. CDR3 sequence: CASRPGGQRNQPQHF. CDR3 sequence (DNA): TGTGCCAGCAGGCCAGGGGGACAGCGGAATCAGCCCCAGCATTTT.

CDR3 sequence reads: CATSDPGDYYGYTF. In nucleotides, the CDR3 is TGTGCCACCAGTGACCCCGGGGACTACTATGGCTACACCTTC. This chain uses TRBV24-1 with TRBJ1-2; TRBD1 might be the D (5 bases). Germline V gene lookup returns CDR1 KGHDR and CDR2 SFDVKD. The CDR3 extends over 14 amino acids. V shed 4 bases and J shed 3 bases, with 11 bases lying between them.

The chain links TRBV6-5 to TRBJ2-6, with D possibly TRBD1 on 6 matching bases. V lost 7 bases and J lost 0, with 10 bases in between. Germline lookup yields CDR1 MNHEY and CDR2 SVGAGI. The CDR3 runs to 15 residues. The CDR3 sequence: CASKGQFSGANVLTF. As DNA, the CDR3 is TGTGCCAGCAAAGGACAGTTCTCTGGGGCCAACGTCCTGACTTTC.

The chain has TRBV6-1 and TRBJ1-2; 9 nucleotides match TRBD1. V lost 0 bases and J lost 7; bases outside the gene matches: 6. The CDR3 is 15 residues long. Germline CDR1 and CDR2: MNHNS and SASEGT. The CDR3 DNA reads TGTGCCAGCAGTGAAGCGACAGGGGGTAGGGTTGGCTACACCTTC. It translates to CASSEATGGRVGYTF.

V is TRBV7-9 and J is TRBJ2-7; D is ambiguous. Between the trimmed V and J ends, which lost 4 bases and 3 bases, there was a span of 13 bases. This CDR3 contains 14 residues. CDR1 is SEHNR and CDR2 is FQNEAQ in the germline V gene (reference sequence). Here the CDR3 DNA reads TGTGCCAGCAGCTCGGCAGGTGGAAACTACGAGCAGTACTTC. This codes for CASSSAGGNYEQYF.

The sample holds one count of this clone. The chain combines TRBV28 with TRBJ2-3; 9 nucleotides agree with TRBD2. With 4 bases clipped from V and 1 base from J, the junction kept 6 bases outside the gene matches. This CDR3 comprises 16 residues. In germline, CDR1 is MDHEN, CDR2 SYDVKM. The CDR3, as DNA: TGTGCCAGCAGTTCTCCGACTAGCGGACGCACAGATACGCAGTATTTT. It codes for CASSSPTSGRTDTQYF. Full variable domain (rest looked up from reference TRBV28 and TRBJ2-3): DVKVTQSSRYLVKRTGEKVFLECVQDMDHENMFWYRQDPGLGLRLIYFSYDVKMKEKGDIPEGYSVSREKKERFSLILESASTNQTSMYLCASSSPTSGRTDTQYFGPGTRLTVL.

CDR3 bases: TGTGCCAGCAGTATGGGACAGGGTGGCTACACCTTC. Translation gives CASSMGQGGYTF. The chain is built from TRBV2 and TRBJ1-2; 9 bases align to TRBD1. This CDR3 contains 12 residues. The V gene end was trimmed by 5 bases and the J gene end by 7 bases; junction bases not matched to a gene: 2. In germline, CDR1 is SNHLY, CDR2 FYNNEI.

This clone was counted once. The J gene is TRBJ1-5, the V gene TRBV4-2; tentatively, D is TRBD1 (5 bases). From germline, CDR1 is LGHNA and CDR2 YNFKEQ. The V gene lost 3 bases and the J gene lost 2 bases, with 11 bases spanning the gap. This CDR3 is 15 amino acids long. The CDR3 sequence: CASSQAGSGNQPQHF. The CDR3 nucleotides are TGTGCCAGCAGCCAGGCAGGGTCGGGCAATCAGCCCCAGCATTTT.

The rearrangement links TRBV19 to TRBJ1-1, with a tentative D call TRBD1 (6 bases). Deletions cut 6 bases from V and 6 bases from J, with 11 bases between. CDR1 LNHDA and CDR2 SQIVND come from the germline V gene (reference sequence). This CDR3 comprises 12 residues. The CDR3 nucleotides read TGTGCCAGTAGGACAGGAGGCTCTGAAGCTTTCTTT. This sequence encodes CASRTGGSEAFF.

This rearrangement joins TRBV9 to TRBJ1-2; 8 bases are a match to TRBD1. This CDR3 region has 15 residues. Trimming at V came to 3 bases and at J to 6 bases, leaving 10 bases not matched to a gene. The germline gives CDR1 SGDLS, CDR2 YYNGEE. The CDR3 DNA sequence: TGTGCCAGCAGCGGGACAGGGATAAGGTTGGATGGCTACACCTTC. It translates to CASSGTGIRLDGYTF. Full variable domain (rest looked up from reference TRBV9 and TRBJ1-2): DSGVTQTPKHLITATGQRVTLRCSPRSGDLSVYWYQQSLDQGLQFLIQYYNGEERAKGNILERFSAQQFPDLHSELNLSSLELGDSALYFCASSGTGIRLDGYTFGSGTRLTVV.

The chain has TRBV5-1 and TRBJ2-1; the D gene is possibly TRBD2 (7 bases). The CDR3 covers 17 residues. Per the germline V gene, CDR1 is SGHRS and CDR2 is YFSETQ. The ends were cut back, 2 bases at V and 10 bases at J, with 25 bases in the middle. Here the CDR3 DNA reads TGCGCCAGCAGCTTTTCAAGCGGGGTGGGCAGGGGCGTGGAGCAGTTCTTC. Its translation: CASSFSSGVGRGVEQFF.

This chain links TRBV7-3 with TRBJ1-2, with D perhaps matching TRBD1 (5 bases). The CDR3 sequence is 13 residues long. The V end was cut by 5 bases, the J end by 3 bases, with 10 bases between. In germline, CDR1 is SGHTA, CDR2 FQGTGA. The CDR3 region has the DNA TGTGCCAGCAGCCCCGGAGGGGACTATGGCTACACCTTC. Translated, it gives CASSPGGDYGYTF.

V and J are TRBV11-2 and TRBJ2-5; D is ambiguous. Looked up from germline, CDR1 is SGHAT and CDR2 is FQNNGV. V dropped 3 bases and J dropped 0 bases, with 8 bases sitting between them. This CDR3 has 14 amino acids. For the CDR3, the DNA is TGTGCCAGCAGCTTCAACAGTTACCAAGAGACCCAGTACTTC. Its translation: CASSFNSYQETQYF.

The chain employs TRBV6-1 and TRBJ1-2, with 7 bases that match TRBD1. Germline CDR1 MNHNS, CDR2 SASEGT. The trim removed 5 bases at V and 2 bases at J, leaving 8 bases unmatched. The length of the CDR3 is 15 residues. The CDR3: CASSPRTGPNYGYTF. The CDR3 DNA reads as TGTGCCAGCAGTCCCCGGACAGGCCCGAACTATGGCTACACCTTC.

The rearrangement uses TRBV19 and TRBJ2-5; 8 positions agree with TRBD2. The CDR3 covers 18 residues. The J segment lost 5 bases and the V segment lost 6 bases, leaving 20 bases of the junction unmatched. Germline-derived CDR1 and CDR2 are LNHDA and SQIVND (reference sequence). CDR3 nucleotide sequence: TGTGCCAGTAGGATTACCGGCGGAACGGGAGGGCCTCGGGAGACCCAGTACTTC. Protein product: CASRITGGTGGPRETQYF.

V is TRBV5-1 and J is TRBJ1-2; a possible D gene is TRBD1 (5 bases). Germline V gene data show CDR1 as SGHRS and CDR2 as YFSETQ. The CDR3 consists of 12 residues. V was shortened by 3 bases and J by 6 bases, with 9 bases between the two germline ends. CDR3 region: CASSSLGDGYTF. CDR3 DNA sequence: TGCGCCAGCAGCTCTTTAGGGGATGGCTACACCTTC. The entire variable domain, with the rest obtained from reference TRBV5-1 and TRBJ1-2, is as follows: KAGVTQTPRYLIKTRGQQVTLSCSPISGHRSVSWYQQTPGQGLQFLFEYFSETQRNKGNFPGRFSGRQFSNSRSEMNVSTLELGDSALYLCASSSLGDGYTFGSGTRLTVV.

The V call is TRBV6-5, the J call TRBJ2-2, with D possibly matching TRBD2 (5 bases). The CDR3 consists of 14 residues. In germline, CDR1 is MNHEY, CDR2 SVGAGI. The ends were cut back, 4 bases at V and 1 base at J, with 7 bases in the middle. The CDR3 protein is CASSSGVNTGELFF. The CDR3 coding sequence is TGTGCCAGCAGTTCCGGGGTGAACACCGGGGAGCTGTTTTTT.

V and J are TRBV6-4 and TRBJ1-1; D gene uncertain. Germline-derived CDR1 and CDR2 are MRHNA and SNTAGT. CDR3 length: 14 residues. V was trimmed by 6 bases and J by 7 bases, leaving 18 bases between them. The CDR3 coding sequence is TGTGCCAGCAGGCAGGAGGCCGTGGGTGGTGAAGCTTTCTTT. It translates to CASRQEAVGGEAFF.

The rearrangement joins TRBV7-3 to TRBJ2-2, with 8 bases identical to TRBD2. The CDR3 runs 15 residues. Trimming took 5 bases from V and 3 from J; bases not matched to a gene: 5. Germline V CDR1 and CDR2: SGHTA, FQGTGA. Here the CDR3 DNA reads TGTGCCAGCAGCCCGAGCGGGGGAGACACCGGGGAGCTGTTTTTT. Translated, it gives CASSPSGGDTGELFF.

This chain uses TRBV10-2 with TRBJ2-7; 11 bases fit TRBD2. The CDR3 contains 17 residues. V shed 4 bases and J 4 bases; nucleotides not matched to a gene: 12. In germline, CDR1 is WSHSY, CDR2 SAAADI. CDR3 protein: CASSASTSGTNLYEQYF. CDR3 sequence (DNA): TGCGCCAGCAGTGCATCGACTAGCGGGACGAACTTATACGAGCAGTACTTC.